The 8 T cell receptor beta chains presented below share a single source sample, sequenced in a study of T cell responses to AZD1222 COVID-19 vaccine. Sequenced by immunoSEQ multiplex PCR; TCRdb stores in-frame clones only, minus some. The sample contains about 170,000 clones, roughly 92% of which appear only once. The sequencing used peripheral blood, collected on day 0 of AZD1222 vaccination. The receptors derive from an adult in good health.

J is TRBJ2-3 and V is TRBV15; tentatively, D is TRBD2 (6 bases). Trimming removed 8 bases from V and 4 bases from J, with 19 bases in between. The CDR3 runs to 15 residues. Per the germline V gene, CDR1 is LNHNV and CDR2 is YYDKDF (reference sequence). The CDR3 nucleotides are TGTGCCACCGACTTGGGCGGGGATCGTGCAGATACGCAGTATTTT. Translated: CATDLGGDRADTQYF. The entire variable domain, with the rest obtained from reference TRBV15 and TRBJ2-3, is as follows: DAMVIQNPRYQVTQFGKPVTLSCSQTLNHNVMYWYQQKSSQAPKLLFHYYDKDFNNEADTPDNFQSRRPNTSFCFLDIRSPGLGDTAMYLCATDLGGDRADTQYFGPGTRLTVL.

The chain recombines TRBV18 with TRBJ1-2; D might be TRBD1 (6 bases). This CDR3 comprises 15 residues. Germline V gene data show CDR1 as KGHSH and CDR2 as LQKENI. With 2 bases removed from V and 6 bases from J, the gap between germline ends came to 16 bases. The CDR3 coding sequence is TGTGCCAGCTCACCAGTTAACAGGGATACGGATGGCTACACCTTC. This translates into CASSPVNRDTDGYTF.

The chain carries TRBV27 and TRBJ2-1; unclear D gene. Trimming removed 2 bases from V and 5 bases from J, with 7 bases in between. The CDR3 has 13 amino acids. From germline, CDR1 is MNHEY and CDR2 SMNVEV (reference sequence). CDR3 amino acids: CASSLVANNEQFF. CDR3 DNA sequence: TGTGCCAGCAGTTTAGTCGCCAACAATGAGCAGTTCTTC.

This clone was observed a single time. The chain couples TRBV15 to TRBJ2-2; 9 positions agree with TRBD1. Germline CDR1 and CDR2: LNHNV and YYDKDF (reference sequence). CDR3 size: 17 residues. The V segment lost 1 base and the J segment 1 base; nucleotides outside the gene matches: 4. This CDR3 is CATSRVGGQGNTGELFF. The CDR3 DNA reads TGTGCCACCAGCAGAGTGGGGGGACAGGGGAACACCGGGGAGCTGTTTTTT.

The J gene is TRBJ1-1, the V gene TRBV18; D uncertain. Germline V gene sequence: CDR1 KGHSH, CDR2 LQKENI. Between the trimmed V and J ends, which lost 6 bases and 3 bases, there was a span of 20 bases. This CDR3 contains 16 residues. The CDR3: CASSPRGTGQHTEAFF. Here the CDR3 DNA reads TGTGCCAGCTCCCCCCGGGGTACTGGGCAACACACTGAAGCTTTCTTT.

The gene calls are TRBV29-1 and TRBJ1-2; 8 nucleotides agree with TRBD1. The CDR3 spans 15 residues. Trimming at V came to 2 bases and at J to 5 bases, leaving 10 bases not matched to a gene. Germline-derived CDR1 and CDR2 are SQVTM and ANQGSEA. CDR3 DNA sequence: TGCAGCGTTGAATCTGGACAGGGTTTGGGGTATGGCTACACCTTC. As protein: CSVESGQGLGYGYTF.

This clone appeared once. V usage is TRBV12-5 and J usage is TRBJ1-1, with D hard to call. Trimming pared 7 bases from V and 11 bases from J, leaving 8 bases between. Germline-derived CDR1 and CDR2 are LGHNT and FRNRAP. The CDR3 is 9 residues long. CDR3 sequence reads: CASAEDAFF. The CDR3 nucleotides are TGTGCTAGTGCCGAGGACGCTTTCTTT.

The chain links TRBV7-6 to TRBJ1-1; D gene ambiguous. In germline, CDR1 is SGHVS, CDR2 FNYEAQ. This CDR3 is 13 amino acids long. The germline V and J ends were trimmed by 1 base and 4 bases, with 7 bases remaining between them. The CDR3 nucleotides read TGTGCCAGCAGCTTAGGTTTGACCACTGAAGCTTTCTTT. The encoded protein is CASSLGLTTEAFF.